This T cell receptor beta chain was profiled in a study of cytomegalovirus exposure and HLA in healthy donors. Whole-study context: An earlier analysis identified 117 million unique TCR beta sequences in 170 million or so T cells.

Use of 60 Vbeta and 13 Jbeta primers characterized the PCR. Sequenced by immunoSEQ multiplex PCR; TCRdb stores in-frame clones only, minus some. The profile shows about 62,000 clones, about 77% of them singletons. Findings and caveats of the study: In a later analysis, specific HLA alleles were associated with about 18,000 TCR beta sequences at a 0.05 false discovery rate.

V gave up 5 bases and J gave up 5 bases; unmatched junction bases: 9. The CDR3 is made up of 15 amino acids. Germline-derived CDR1 and CDR2 are SEHNR and FQNEAQ (reference sequence). Remarks on this clone: Its cognate antigen is unknown.

This TCR came from a woman aged 25 to 45 in good health and CMV-seronegative. The sequenced material came from PBMCs. The gene calls are TRBV7-9 and TRBJ2-7; 10 nucleotides align to TRBD1. The CDR3 nucleotides are TGTGCCAGCAGCCCTCAAGGGACAGGGGTCCACGAGCAGTACTTC. It encodes CASSPQGTGVHEQYF. Drawing the rest from reference TRBV7-9 and TRBJ2-7, the complete variable domain is DTGVSQNPRHKITKRGQNVTFRCDPISEHNRLYWYRQTLGQGPEFLTYFQNEAQLEKSRLLSDRFSAERPKGSFSTLEIQRTEQGDSAMYLCASSPQGTGVHEQYFGPGTRLTVT.